This TCR beta chain was retrieved from a study of T cells in Graves' hyperthyroidism and ophthalmopathy. TCR beta CDR3 region amplification was performed from RNA transcripts. The HTBI set primed first-round TCR CDR3 RT-PCR. MiXCR, applied by TCRdb to the multiplex PCR reads, yields one record per CDR3 protein. The table includes 90,000 to 120,000 distinct CDR3 sequences, approximately 15% detected once. The CDR3 is made up of 14 amino acids. V was clipped by 6 bases and J by 8 bases, with 19 bases between them. The V gene's germline CDR1 is MDHEN and CDR2 SYDVKM. Specimen: blood. The V call is TRBV28, the J call TRBJ1-2; tentative D call: TRBD1 (6 bases). The source is a woman between 45 and 60 years old with Graves' hyperthyroidism. Here the CDR3 DNA reads TGTGCCAGCAGCCGAACAACGGGGGCGAGGGGCTACACCTTC. Translated, it gives CASSRTTGARGYTF.